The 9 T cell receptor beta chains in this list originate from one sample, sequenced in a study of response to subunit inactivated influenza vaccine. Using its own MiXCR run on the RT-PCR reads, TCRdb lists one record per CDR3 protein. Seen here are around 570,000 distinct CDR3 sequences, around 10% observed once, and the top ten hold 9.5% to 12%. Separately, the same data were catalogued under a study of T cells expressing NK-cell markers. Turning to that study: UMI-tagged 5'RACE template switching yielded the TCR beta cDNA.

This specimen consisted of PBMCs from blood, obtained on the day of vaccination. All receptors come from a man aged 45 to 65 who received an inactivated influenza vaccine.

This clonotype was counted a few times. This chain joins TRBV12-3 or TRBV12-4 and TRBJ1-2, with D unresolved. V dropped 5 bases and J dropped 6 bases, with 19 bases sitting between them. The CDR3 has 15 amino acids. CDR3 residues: CASSPIRTGGDGYTF. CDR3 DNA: TGTGCCAGCAGTCCAATCCGGACGGGAGGCGATGGCTACACCTTC.

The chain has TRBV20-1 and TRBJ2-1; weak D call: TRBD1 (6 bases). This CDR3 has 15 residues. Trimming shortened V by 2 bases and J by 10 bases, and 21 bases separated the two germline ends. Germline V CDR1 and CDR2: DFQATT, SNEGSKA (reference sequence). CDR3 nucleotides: TGCAGTGCTAGACCCCAGGGGTCCTGGGAAGGGGAGCAGTTCTTC. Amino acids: CSARPQGSWEGEQFF.

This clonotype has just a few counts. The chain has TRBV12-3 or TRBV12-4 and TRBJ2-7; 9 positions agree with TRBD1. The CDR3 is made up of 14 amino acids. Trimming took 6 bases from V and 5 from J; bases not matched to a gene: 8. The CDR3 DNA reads TGTGCCAGCAGAAAACAGGGGGCGCACCACGAGCAGTACTTC. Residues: CASRKQGAHHEQYF.

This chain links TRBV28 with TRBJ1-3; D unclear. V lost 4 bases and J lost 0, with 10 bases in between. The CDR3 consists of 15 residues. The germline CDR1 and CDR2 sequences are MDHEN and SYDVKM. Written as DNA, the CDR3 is TGTGCCAGCAGTTCCGTAAAAACCTCTGGAAACACCATATATTTT. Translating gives CASSSVKTSGNTIYF.

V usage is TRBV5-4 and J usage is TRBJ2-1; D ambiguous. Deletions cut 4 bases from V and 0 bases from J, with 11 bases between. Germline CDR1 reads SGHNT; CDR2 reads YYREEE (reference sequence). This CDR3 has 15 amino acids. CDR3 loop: CASSPDRPSYNEQFF. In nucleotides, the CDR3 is TGTGCCAGCAGCCCAGACCGCCCCTCCTACAATGAGCAGTTCTTC.

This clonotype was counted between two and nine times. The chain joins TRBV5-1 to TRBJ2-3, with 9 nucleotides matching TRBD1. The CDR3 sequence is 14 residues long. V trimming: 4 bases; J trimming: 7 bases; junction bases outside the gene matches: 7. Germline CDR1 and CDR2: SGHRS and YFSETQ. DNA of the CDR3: TGCGCCAGCAGCCCAGGGACAGGGTGGAATACGCAGTATTTT. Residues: CASSPGTGWNTQYF.

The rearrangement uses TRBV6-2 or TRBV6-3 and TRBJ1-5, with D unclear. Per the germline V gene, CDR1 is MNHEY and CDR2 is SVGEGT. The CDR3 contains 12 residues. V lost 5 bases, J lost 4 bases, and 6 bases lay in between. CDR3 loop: CASSRVNQPQHF. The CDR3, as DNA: TGTGCCAGCAGTCGGGTGAATCAGCCCCAGCATTTT.

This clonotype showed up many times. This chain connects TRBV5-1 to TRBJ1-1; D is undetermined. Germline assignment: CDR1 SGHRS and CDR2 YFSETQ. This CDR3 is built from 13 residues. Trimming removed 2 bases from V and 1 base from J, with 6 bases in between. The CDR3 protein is CASSFARNTEAFF. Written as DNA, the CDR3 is TGCGCCAGCAGCTTCGCTCGGAACACTGAAGCTTTCTTT.

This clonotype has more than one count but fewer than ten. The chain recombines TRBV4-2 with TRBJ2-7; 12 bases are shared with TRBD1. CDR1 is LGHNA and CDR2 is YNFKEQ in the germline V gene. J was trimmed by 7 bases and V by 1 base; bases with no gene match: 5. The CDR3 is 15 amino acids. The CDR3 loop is CASSQGGQGAGEQYF. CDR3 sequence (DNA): TGTGCCAGCAGCCAAGGGGGACAGGGGGCGGGGGAGCAGTACTTC.